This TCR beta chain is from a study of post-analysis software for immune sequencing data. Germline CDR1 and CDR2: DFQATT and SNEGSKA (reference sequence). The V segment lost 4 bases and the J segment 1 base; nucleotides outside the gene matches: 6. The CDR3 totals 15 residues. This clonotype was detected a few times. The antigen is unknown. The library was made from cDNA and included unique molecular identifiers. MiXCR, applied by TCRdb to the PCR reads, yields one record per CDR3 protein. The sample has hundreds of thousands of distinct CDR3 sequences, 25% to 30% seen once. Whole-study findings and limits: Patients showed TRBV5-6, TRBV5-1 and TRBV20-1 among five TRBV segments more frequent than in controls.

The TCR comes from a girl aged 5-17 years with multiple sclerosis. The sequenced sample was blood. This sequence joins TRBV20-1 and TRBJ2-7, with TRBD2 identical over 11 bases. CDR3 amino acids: CSATLAGGRSYEQYF. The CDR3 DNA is TGCAGTGCTACTCTAGCGGGAGGCCGTTCCTACGAGCAGTACTTC.